The 5 T cell receptor beta chains below all came from one sample that was sequenced in a study of control samples from healthy donors and cancer patients. Generated by immunoSEQ multiplex PCR, the TCRdb table keeps only in-frame clones and is missing some. The sample features fewer than 250,000 clones, with 2% to 2.5% in its top ten. Sequenced material: blood. These receptor sequences come from a woman between 25 and 40 years old in good health.

The chain is built from TRBV6-6 and TRBJ2-1, with D maybe TRBD1 (6 bases). Trimming left V 0 bases short and J 7 bases short, with 10 bases between. The CDR3 has 14 amino acids. CDR1 and CDR2 from the germline V gene are MNHNY and SVGAGI (reference sequence). The CDR3 spells CASSYSSGVNEQFF. The DNA of the CDR3 is TGTGCCAGCAGTTACTCATCAGGGGTAAATGAGCAGTTCTTC.

The rearrangement joins TRBV7-9 to TRBJ2-1; D is unclear. Trimming took off 1 base at V and 12 bases at J, with 13 bases between the two ends. Germline CDR1 and CDR2: SEHNR and FQNEAQ (reference sequence). The CDR3 is 13 residues long. The CDR3 loop is CASSLVARRTQFF. The DNA of the CDR3 is TGTGCCAGCAGCTTAGTTGCTAGGCGTACGCAGTTCTTC.

The rearrangement joins TRBV6-5 to TRBJ2-7, with 10 bases that match TRBD2. This CDR3 has 15 residues. Per germline, CDR1 MNHEY and CDR2 SVGAGI. Trimming at V came to 9 bases and at J to 5 bases, leaving 13 bases not matched to a gene. CDR3 protein: CASTGTGLAFNEQYF. As DNA, the CDR3 is TGTGCCAGTACAGGAACGGGACTAGCGTTCAACGAGCAGTACTTC.

The chain recombines TRBV7-2 with TRBJ2-6; tentatively, D is TRBD2 (5 bases). The CDR3 spans 18 residues. The V and J ends lost 2 bases and 4 bases respectively, with 18 bases between them. Germline V gives CDR1 SGHTA, CDR2 FQGNSA. The CDR3 coding sequence is TGTGCCAGCAGCTTACGGGGTAGCTACCTCTCAGGGGCCAACGTCCTGACTTTC. This gives the protein CASSLRGSYLSGANVLTF.

As DNA, the CDR3 is TGTGCCATGGCGGGACAGGGGGGCACAGATACGCAGTATTTT. It is translated as CAMAGQGGTDTQYF. The chain is built from TRBV10-3 and TRBJ2-3, with 11 nucleotides matching TRBD1. The CDR3 covers 14 residues. CDR1 ENHRY and CDR2 SYGVKD come from the germline V gene. The V and J ends lost 9 bases and 1 base, in that order; junction bases with no gene match: 3.